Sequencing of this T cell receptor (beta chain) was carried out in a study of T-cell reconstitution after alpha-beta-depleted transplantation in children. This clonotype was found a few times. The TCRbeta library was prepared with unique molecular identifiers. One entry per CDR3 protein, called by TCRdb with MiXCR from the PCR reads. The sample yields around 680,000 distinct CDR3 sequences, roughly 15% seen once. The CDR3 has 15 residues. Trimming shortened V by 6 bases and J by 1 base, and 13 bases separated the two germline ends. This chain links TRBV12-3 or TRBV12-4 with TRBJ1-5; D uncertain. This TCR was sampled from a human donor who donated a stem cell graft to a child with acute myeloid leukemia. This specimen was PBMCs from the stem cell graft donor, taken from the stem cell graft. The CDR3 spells CASSPGAGSNQPQHF. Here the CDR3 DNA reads TGTGCCAGCAGCCCGGGAGCCGGGAGCAATCAGCCCCAGCATTTT.